These T cell receptor beta chains were read from a single sample in a study of T cell changes during pregnancy in multiple sclerosis. TCRdb's copy holds only in-frame clones and misses some; the assay was immunoSEQ multiplex PCR. This repertoire shows about 59,000 clones, 93% found once; its top ten account for roughly 0.34%. The sequencing used CD4+ T cells from peripheral blood mononuclear cells, collected before pregnancy. Receptors were obtained from a female donor with multiple sclerosis, enrolled in a pregnancy study. CDR3s include the opening cysteine and the closing phenylalanine or tryptophan.

V gene: TRBV6-5
J gene: TRBJ2-1
CDR3 protein: CASSSSGRFYNEQFF

V gene: TRBV4-1
J gene: TRBJ1-4
CDR3 protein: CASSHPVGATDHLREKLFF

V gene: TRBV7-3
J gene: TRBJ1-5
CDR3 protein: CASSSIARLSNQPQHF

V gene: TRBV27
J gene: TRBJ2-7
CDR3 protein: CASSTFGSAGVSYEQYF

V gene: TRBV27
J gene: TRBJ2-4
CDR3 protein: CASRLAGERNIQYF

V gene: TRBV28
J gene: TRBJ2-1
CDR3 protein: CASSRGHSYNEQFF

V gene: TRBV11-1
J gene: TRBJ2-1
CDR3 protein: CASSKRQGYNEQFF

V gene: TRBV5-1
J gene: TRBJ2-3
CDR3 protein: CASSLGTSGDTQYF

V gene: TRBV19
J gene: TRBJ2-7
CDR3 protein: CASRRTSGHYEQYF

V gene: TRBV30
J gene: TRBJ2-5
CDR3 protein: CAWSPGGQQETQYF

V gene: TRBV6-5
J gene: TRBJ2-1
CDR3 protein: CASSYSVAGSEQFF

V gene: TRBV5-1
J gene: TRBJ2-1
CDR3 protein: CASSLTTPNNEQFF

V gene: TRBV18
J gene: TRBJ2-1
CDR3 protein: CASSPGNEQFF

V gene: TRBV19
J gene: TRBJ2-2
CDR3 protein: CASSIDSGGTGELFF

V gene: TRBV11-2
J gene: TRBJ2-7
CDR3 protein: CASSFLREQYF

V gene: TRBV18
J gene: TRBJ2-3
CDR3 protein: CASSPPVTDTQYF

V gene: TRBV4-1
J gene: TRBJ1-1
CDR3 protein: CASSQGTGGSGTEAFF

V gene: TRBV18
J gene: TRBJ2-5
CDR3 protein: CASSITGVSKTQYF

V gene: TRBV2
J gene: TRBJ1-6
CDR3 protein: CASSELGQVNSPLHF

V gene: TRBV19
J gene: TRBJ1-1
CDR3 protein: CASSIGPDGTEAFF

V gene: TRBV19
J gene: TRBJ1-5
CDR3 protein: CASRMDRGYNQPQHF

V gene: TRBV18
J gene: TRBJ1-3
CDR3 protein: CASSPTGTGNTIYF

V gene: TRBV25-1
J gene: TRBJ1-2
CDR3 protein: CASSFLVQSGAVGYGYTF

V gene: TRBV18
J gene: TRBJ1-5
CDR3 protein: CASSRAGGFGQPQHF

V gene: TRBV5-1
J gene: TRBJ2-1
CDR3 protein: CASSSGTSGGEQFF

V gene: TRBV7-6
J gene: TRBJ2-2
CDR3 protein: CASSLVSGTGELFF

V gene: TRBV5-6
J gene: TRBJ1-5
CDR3 protein: CASSLAGRGNQPQHF

V gene: TRBV7-9
J gene: TRBJ2-5
CDR3 protein: CASSLRQRYQETQYF

V gene: TRBV19
J gene: TRBJ1-2
CDR3 protein: CASSKIPARTQGGYTF

V gene: TRBV7-7
J gene: TRBJ2-5
CDR3 protein: CASSSPGTGQEAQYF

V gene: TRBV28
J gene: TRBJ1-4
CDR3 protein: CASTSFLGQGKEDEKLFF

V gene: TRBV18
J gene: TRBJ2-7
CDR3 protein: CASSPPRREGLYEQYF

V gene: TRBV7-3
J gene: TRBJ2-3
CDR3 protein: CASSLDYSDTQYF

V gene: TRBV9
J gene: TRBJ2-5
CDR3 protein: CASSVQGANTETQYF

V gene: TRBV14
J gene: TRBJ2-5
CDR3 protein: CASSRSASGTETQYF

V gene: TRBV27
J gene: TRBJ2-5
CDR3 protein: CASSKQGPARGTQYF

V gene: TRBV5-5
J gene: TRBJ2-7
CDR3 protein: CASSQTGVPYEQYF

V gene: TRBV15
J gene: TRBJ2-4
CDR3 protein: CATSRGEGWGGDIQYF

V gene: TRBV19
J gene: TRBJ2-1
CDR3 protein: CASSTRDLPQYNEQFF

V gene: TRBV11-2
J gene: TRBJ2-5
CDR3 protein: CASSLSGTEQETQYF

V gene: TRBV7-9
J gene: TRBJ2-3
CDR3 protein: CASSLTTYRGRGADTQYF

V gene: TRBV6-1
J gene: TRBJ1-5
CDR3 protein: CACSGAIDQPQHF

V gene: TRBV7-7
J gene: TRBJ2-1
CDR3 protein: CASSLGASGSYNEQFF